Listed below are T cell receptor beta chains from one sample, sequenced in a study of cytomegalovirus exposure and HLA in healthy donors. Here immunoSEQ multiplex PCR was the method, and the copy in TCRdb shows in-frame clones only, minus some. The table has about 200,000 clones, around four fifths seen once. Sequences were obtained from PBMCs. These receptors were collected from a woman in her 40s in good health and CMV-seronegative. Each CDR3 is given with its conserved first and last residue. The D gene is left open where the match is weak. Rows may omit the clone size; those that give it use once, few, many or a size class.

>TRBJ1-5|TRBV19|.|.
CASSIGSRGSNQPQHF
TGTGCCAGTAGTATAGGATCCAGGGGTAGTAATCAGCCCCAGCATTTT
>TRBJ2-3|TRBV10-3|.|TRBD2
CAISEPGLAGGGTDTQYF
TGTGCCATCAGTGAGCCGGGACTAGCGGGAGGGGGCACAGATACGCAGTATTTT
>TRBJ2-6|TRBV7-9|few|.
CASSSRVEEANVLTF
TGTGCCAGCAGCTCCAGGGTTGAGGAGGCCAACGTCCTGACTTTC
>TRBJ2-7|TRBV5-1|.|TRBD1
CASSGGPGTAYEQYF
TGCGCCAGCAGTGGGGGCCCTGGGACAGCCTACGAGCAGTACTTC
>TRBJ1-5|TRBV28|.|TRBD1
CASSPGTVSNQPQHF
TGTGCCAGCAGTCCAGGGACAGTTAGCAATCAGCCCCAGCATTTT
>TRBJ1-5|TRBV27|.|TRBD1
CASSLSKAPGQAGNQPQHF
TGTGCCAGCAGCCTCTCCAAAGCCCCGGGACAGGCGGGTAATCAGCCCCAGCATTTT
>TRBJ1-3|TRBV5-1|.|.
CASSLTSLTGNTIYF
TGCGCCAGCAGCTTGACGAGTCTGACTGGAAACACCATATATTTT
>TRBJ2-2|TRBV6-5|.|TRBD1
CASKTQTGTGELFF
TGTGCCAGCAAAACACAGACAGGGACCGGGGAGCTGTTTTTT
>TRBJ2-1|TRBV7-9|.|.
CASTRGNNGYNEQFF
TGTGCCAGCACCAGAGGGAACAACGGGTACAATGAGCAGTTCTTC
>TRBJ2-7|TRBV19|.|TRBD1
CASSITGQSYEQYF
TGTGCCAGTAGTATAACGGGACAGTCCTACGAGCAGTACTTC
>TRBJ1-4|TRBV11-2|.|.
CASSLDRGGGLFF
TGTGCCAGCAGCTTAGATCGGGGAGGAGGACTGTTTTTT
>TRBJ1-1|TRBV27|.|.
CASSPRGLSTEAFF
TGTGCCAGCAGCCCCCGCGGACTGTCAACTGAAGCTTTCTTT
>TRBJ1-2|TRBV11-2|.|.
CASSLDPAVWGLYGYTF
TGTGCCAGCAGCTTAGATCCGGCAGTGTGGGGGCTCTATGGCTACACCTTC
>TRBJ1-5|TRBV27|.|.
CASSLLSGEGISNQPQHF
TGTGCCAGCAGTTTATTGTCCGGGGAGGGGATCAGCAATCAGCCCCAGCATTTT
>TRBJ1-2|TRBV18|once|TRBD1
CASSPVYRGMQRGYTF
TGTGCCAGCTCACCTGTTTACAGGGGTATGCAGAGGGGATACACCTTC
>TRBJ1-1|TRBV6-5|.|TRBD1
CASSWTGEVTEAFF
TGTGCCAGCAGTTGGACAGGGGAGGTCACTGAAGCTTTCTTT
>TRBJ2-1|TRBV30|few|TRBD2
CAWRTIAGGVDKQFF
TGTGCCTGGAGGACCATTGCGGGAGGGGTGGATAAGCAGTTCTTC
>TRBJ1-1|TRBV6-5|.|.
CASSYWGGEAEAFF
TGTGCCAGCAGTTACTGGGGGGGGGAGGCTGAAGCTTTCTTT
>TRBJ2-3|TRBV5-1|.|.
CASSPVEGSGSTDTQYF
TGCGCCAGCAGCCCGGTGGAGGGGTCGGGCAGCACAGATACGCAGTATTTT
>TRBJ2-7|TRBV5-4|.|.
CASSLGLGYEQYF
TGTGCCAGCAGCTTGGGACTTGGCTACGAGCAGTACTTC
>TRBJ1-5|TRBV5-4|.|.
CASSLDRAVNQPQHF
TGTGCCAGCAGCTTGGACAGGGCTGTGAATCAGCCCCAGCATTTT
>TRBJ1-5|TRBV6-1|few|TRBD1
CASSRTGGLNQPQHF
TGTGCCAGCAGTCGGACAGGGGGGCTCAATCAGCCCCAGCATTTT
>TRBJ1-3|TRBV7-3|.|.
CASSPGSAGSGNTIYF
TGTGCCAGCAGCCCCGGGTCTGCGGGGTCTGGAAACACCATATATTTT
>TRBJ1-2|TRBV5-1|.|TRBD1
CASRRGGLTSYTF
TGCGCCAGCAGGAGAGGGGGCCTGACCTCCTACACCTTC
>TRBJ1-2|TRBV6-1|.|TRBD1
CASSERQGGGYGYTF
TGTGCCAGCAGTGAACGCCAGGGGGGTGGGTATGGCTACACCTTC
>TRBJ2-4|TRBV6-4|few|.
CASSDTVGNIQYF
TGTGCCAGCAGTGATACAGTAGGAAACATTCAGTACTTC
>TRBJ2-5|TRBV5-1|few|.
CASSLADISGQHQETQYF
TGCGCCAGCAGCTTGGCTGATATCTCTGGACAGCACCAAGAGACCCAGTACTTC
>TRBJ2-2|TRBV6-1|.|TRBD2
CASRLSGRSTGELFF
TGTGCCAGCAGATTGAGCGGGAGGTCTACCGGGGAGCTGTTTTTT